This T cell receptor (beta chain) was retrieved from a study of blood T cells in healthy people across ages. It was with a sample-barcoded 5' primer and a J-beta primer mix that a second PCR of about 7 to 12 cycles was run. One entry per CDR3 protein results from TCRdb running MiXCR on the 5' RACE reads. The table has approximately 800,000 distinct CDR3 sequences, 20% to 30% seen once; the top ten hold about 3%. Peripheral blood, about 9.8 milliliters per donor, was collected. This clonotype was counted many times. The ends were cut back, 8 bases at V and 3 bases at J, with 7 bases in the middle. CDR3 size: 11 residues. Germline V gene lookup returns CDR1 SGHTA and CDR2 FQGNSA. These data were also filed under a second study, of T cells of mothers and their children.

The V and J genes are TRBV7-2 and TRBJ2-5; D gene uncertain. The specimen was blood. This receptor was obtained from a boy aged 5 to 17 in good health. CDR3 DNA sequence: TGTGCCAGCTCAAAAGAAGAGACCCAGTACTTC. Residues: CASSKEETQYF.